This T cell receptor (beta chain) was found in a study of blood T cell repertoires in COVID-19. Study context: COVID-19 samples from acute and convalescent phases originated in the United States, Italy and Spain.

The junction had 7 bases not matched to a gene; V was cut back by 2 bases and J by 4 bases. The CDR3 runs 17 residues. Germline V gene lookup returns CDR1 ENHRY and CDR2 SYGVKD. Methods used by the authors: How many nucleated cells were present was estimated from reference gene primer amplification. Sequencing used immunoSEQ multiplex PCR; TCRdb keeps in-frame clones, though not all of them. The V and J calls and clone size are taken from that table; D and trimming were inferred from the DNA. The repertoire includes 120,000 to 150,000 clones, roughly 90% of them detected once, and about 11% sits in the top ten.

The chain couples TRBV10-3 to TRBJ2-1; 11 positions match TRBD1. Material: peripheral blood. This clonotype originated in a man aged 50 or older with active or convalescent COVID-19. The CDR3 DNA follows: TGTGCCATCAGTGAGGGATTGGGGACAGGGGGTTACAATGAGCAGTTCTTC. Protein sequence: CAISEGLGTGGYNEQFF.